This passage covers 23 T cell receptor beta chains from one sample sequenced in a study of cytomegalovirus exposure and HLA in healthy donors. Primers for the PCR totalled 60 Vbeta and 13 Jbeta. The table came from immunoSEQ multiplex PCR; TCRdb's copy has only in-frame clones and leaves some out. Among approximately 100,000 clones listed, 70% to 80% were seen once. Sequenced material: PBMCs. The source is a woman between 40 and 50 years old in good health and CMV-seropositive.

This clone was found once. The sample holds other DNA sequences that translate to the same CDR3. The chain has TRBV7-9 and TRBJ1-2; 9 bases fit TRBD1. The ends lost 4 bases at V and 1 base at J; junction bases unmatched: 10. This CDR3 region has 17 residues. CDR1 SEHNR and CDR2 FQNEAQ come from the germline V gene (reference sequence). CDR3 bases: TGTGCCAGCAGCTCCCGGGACAGGGCGGGACTTAACTATGGCTACACCTTC. It translates to CASSSRDRAGLNYGYTF.

This rearrangement joins TRBV13 to TRBJ2-2, with TRBD1 matching 8 bases. Germline CDR1 PRHDT, CDR2 FYEKMQ (reference sequence). Trimming removed 5 bases from V and 8 bases from J; junction bases left unmatched: 7. This CDR3 comprises 14 residues. CDR3 sequence (DNA): TGTGCCAGCAGCGCGCCCAGGGGGCTGGGGGAGCTGTTTTTT. Its translation: CASSAPRGLGELFF. Complete variable domain (other parts from reference TRBV13 and TRBJ2-2): AAGVIQSPRHLIKEKRETATLKCYPIPRHDTVYWYQQGPGQDPQFLISFYEKMQSDKGSIPDRFSAQQFSDYHSELNMSSLELGDSALYFCASSAPRGLGELFFGEGSRLTVL.

This clone was observed a handful of times. The rearrangement links TRBV9 to TRBJ2-3; the match to TRBD2 covers 7 bases. The V segment lost 0 bases and the J segment 2 bases; nucleotides outside the gene matches: 15. Germline assignment: CDR1 SGDLS and CDR2 YYNGEE. CDR3 length equals 19 residues. The DNA for the CDR3 is TGTGCCAGCAGCGTAGCCTCCCTAGCGGAACATTACCTCACAGATACGCAGTATTTT. Amino acid sequence: CASSVASLAEHYLTDTQYF.

The rearrangement links TRBV5-6 to TRBJ2-5; a possible D gene is TRBD1 (5 bases). Germline assignment: CDR1 SGHDT and CDR2 YYEEEE. This CDR3 spans 14 amino acids. Trimming removed 2 bases at V and 1 base at J, with 9 bases between. The DNA for the CDR3 is TGTGCCAGCAGCTTACAGGCGACCCAAGAGACCCAGTACTTC. It translates to CASSLQATQETQYF.

Ten or more counts support this clone. The chain recombines TRBV29-1 with TRBJ2-6; 9 nucleotides align to TRBD1. The V gene's germline CDR1 is SQVTM and CDR2 ANQGSEA. This CDR3 is 17 amino acids long. V lost 6 bases and J lost 0; bases outside the gene matches: 9. This CDR3 is CSVQTGGEPSGANVLTF. CDR3 DNA sequence: TGCAGCGTCCAAACAGGGGGCGAACCCTCTGGGGCCAACGTCCTGACTTTC.

The chain links TRBV5-5 to TRBJ2-7; 9 nucleotides line up with TRBD1. V lost 4 bases and J lost 3; bases outside the gene matches: 17. The CDR3 extends over 18 amino acids. Germline V lookup: CDR1 SGHKS, CDR2 YYEKEE (reference sequence). In DNA form, the CDR3 reads TGTGCCAGCAGCCTGAGGAAACCGGGACAGGGACAACGCTACGAGCAGTACTTC. It translates to CASSLRKPGQGQRYEQYF.

CDR3 in amino acids: CSLNRDYYNEQFF. As DNA, the CDR3 is TGCAGCTTAAACCGGGACTATTACAATGAGCAGTTCTTC. This chain uses TRBV29-1 with TRBJ2-1; 7 positions agree with TRBD2. V was pared by 8 bases and J by 4 bases, with 8 bases of the junction left unmatched. The CDR3 loop spans 13 amino acids. Germline loops: CDR1 SQVTM, CDR2 ANQGSEA.

The chain combines TRBV18 with TRBJ1-2; D perhaps matches TRBD1 (5 bases). The CDR3 is 15 residues long. The V gene lost 0 bases and the J gene lost 4 bases, with 12 bases spanning the gap. CDR1 and CDR2 from the germline V gene are KGHSH and LQKENI. DNA for the CDR3: TGTGCCAGCTCACCACCGGGCAGGGTTTTCTATGGCTACACCTTC. Its protein is CASSPPGRVFYGYTF.

The V call is TRBV5-6, the J call TRBJ1-2; perhaps TRBD1 as D (6 bases). Between the trimmed V and J ends, which lost 4 bases and 4 bases, there was a span of 11 bases. Per germline, CDR1 SGHDT and CDR2 YYEEEE. The CDR3 sequence is 13 residues long. CDR3 nucleotides: TGTGCCAGCAGCATAGGACAGTTCTATGGCTACACCTTC. Its protein product is CASSIGQFYGYTF.

This chain uses TRBV5-1 with TRBJ2-1; the match to TRBD2 covers 11 bases. V shed 7 bases and J 12 bases; nucleotides not matched to a gene: 15. Germline V gives CDR1 SGHRS, CDR2 YFSETQ. This CDR3 is 15 amino acids long. CDR3 region: CASAPSGGLRLVQFF. The CDR3 DNA follows: TGCGCCAGCGCACCTAGCGGGGGGCTTAGGTTGGTGCAGTTCTTC. Variable domain in full (rest from reference TRBV5-1 and TRBJ2-1): KAGVTQTPRYLIKTRGQQVTLSCSPISGHRSVSWYQQTPGQGLQFLFEYFSETQRNKGNFPGRFSGRQFSNSRSEMNVSTLELGDSALYLCASAPSGGLRLVQFFGPGTRLTVL.

The chain employs TRBV19 and TRBJ2-7, with 7 nucleotides matching TRBD1. The CDR3 has 14 residues. The J segment lost 0 bases and the V segment lost 11 bases, leaving 10 bases of the junction unmatched. Germline-derived CDR1 and CDR2 are LNHDA and SQIVND (reference sequence). The CDR3 loop is CAGQEVNGSYEQYF. The CDR3 DNA is TGTGCCGGACAGGAGGTAAACGGCTCCTACGAGCAGTACTTC.

The V call is TRBV6-6, the J call TRBJ2-5, with 12 positions matching TRBD1. The CDR3 length is 15 residues. Looked up from germline, CDR1 is MNHNY and CDR2 is SVGAGI (reference sequence). Losses at the gene ends were 5 bases for V and 5 bases for J; bases not matched to a gene: 6. The CDR3 spells CASSQGQGALETQYF. CDR3 nucleotide sequence: TGTGCCAGCAGTCAGGGACAGGGGGCGCTGGAGACCCAGTACTTC.

The chain is built from TRBV7-2 and TRBJ1-1; possibly TRBD1 for D (6 bases). The CDR3 consists of 16 residues. Germline loops: CDR1 SGHTA, CDR2 FQGNSA. Trimming shortened V by 6 bases and J by 4 bases, and 21 bases separated the two germline ends. The CDR3 reads CASSRGGGARGTEAFF. CDR3 coding DNA: TGTGCCAGCAGTCGGGGAGGGGGGGCTCGTGGCACTGAAGCTTTCTTT.

The table lists this clone with a few counts. This chain joins TRBV15 and TRBJ1-1; D gene ambiguous. Germline CDR1 and CDR2: LNHNV and YYDKDF (reference sequence). This CDR3 comprises 14 residues. V lost 1 base to trimming and J lost 8 bases, with 14 bases between them. The CDR3 coding sequence is TGTGCCACCAGCAGAGCCTTATTTAGTCGGGAAGCTTTCTTT. It specifies CATSRALFSREAFF.

This clone appeared a single time. The chain carries TRBV2 and TRBJ2-2, with 8 positions matching TRBD1. V lost 5 bases, J lost 5 bases, and 7 bases stayed unmatched. The CDR3 is 15 amino acids. Per the germline V gene, CDR1 is SNHLY and CDR2 is FYNNEI. The CDR3 nucleotides are TGTGCCAGCAGTACCCAGGGGGCGCTAACCGGGGAGCTGTTTTTT. It is translated as CASSTQGALTGELFF.

This chain links TRBV15 with TRBJ2-7; D is unresolved. Germline loops: CDR1 LNHNV, CDR2 YYDKDF (reference sequence). The CDR3 loop spans 15 amino acids. V lost 0 bases, J lost 6 bases, and 15 bases lay in between. CDR3 sequence: CATSRDIGTEREQYF. In DNA form, the CDR3 reads TGTGCCACCAGCAGAGATATAGGAACTGAGCGCGAGCAGTACTTC.

The chain combines TRBV5-1 with TRBJ1-6; TRBD1 matches 7 bases. The CDR3 is 14 residues long. V was pared by 5 bases and J by 7 bases, with 6 bases of the junction left unmatched. In germline, CDR1 is SGHRS, CDR2 YFSETQ. The CDR3: CASRPDRTNSPLHF. The CDR3 nucleotides read TGCGCCAGCAGACCGGACAGGACAAATTCACCCCTCCACTTT. Using reference TRBV5-1 and TRBJ1-6 for the parts outside the CDR3, the full variable domain is KAGVTQTPRYLIKTRGQQVTLSCSPISGHRSVSWYQQTPGQGLQFLFEYFSETQRNKGNFPGRFSGRQFSNSRSEMNVSTLELGDSALYLCASRPDRTNSPLHFGNGTRLTVT.

In its sample, this clone was seen once. V is TRBV6-5 and J is TRBJ2-5, with D unresolved. This CDR3 has 13 residues. The germline V gene has CDR1 MNHEY and CDR2 SVGAGI. V lost 0 bases and J lost 5, with 7 bases in between. CDR3 in DNA: TGTGCCAGCAGTTACTCGAGGAAGGAGACCCAGTACTTC. This gives the protein CASSYSRKETQYF.

Only a few counts were recorded for this clone. This rearrangement joins TRBV4-1 to TRBJ2-2, with D hard to call. CDR3 length equals 12 residues. Germline CDR1 MGHRA, CDR2 YSYEKL. V was shortened by 2 bases and J by 5 bases, with 3 bases between the two germline ends. The CDR3: CASSQPTGELFF. Written as DNA, the CDR3 is TGCGCCAGCAGCCAACCGACCGGGGAGCTGTTTTTT.

The V call is TRBV6-6, the J call TRBJ1-1; D not certain. V was cut by 2 bases and J by 5 bases, with 9 bases left in between. CDR1 is MNHNY, CDR2 SVGAGI, per germline (reference sequence). This CDR3 is built from 13 residues. The CDR3 sequence: CASSYPTGTEAFF. The CDR3 DNA is TGTGCCAGCAGTTACCCAACCGGGACTGAAGCTTTCTTT.

CDR3 region: CASGQGTQDYGYTF. CDR3 DNA: TGCGCCAGCGGACAGGGCACCCAGGACTATGGCTACACCTTC. The chain has TRBV5-1 and TRBJ1-2, with 8 bases fitting TRBD1. The CDR3 is 14 amino acids. The ends lost 7 bases at V and 3 bases at J; junction bases unmatched: 8. Germline loops: CDR1 SGHRS, CDR2 YFSETQ.

This clone was seen once. The chain couples TRBV6-1 to TRBJ2-7; 7 positions match TRBD1. Germline-derived CDR1 and CDR2 are MNHNS and SASEGT. Trimming removed 7 bases from V and 3 bases from J; junction bases left unmatched: 12. The CDR3 totals 15 residues. The CDR3: CASTAGQGVNYEQYF. The CDR3 nucleotides are TGTGCCAGCACCGCCGGCCAGGGGGTAAACTACGAGCAGTACTTC.

The table lists this clone with a count of one. The chain is built from TRBV19 and TRBJ1-1, with a tentative D call TRBD1 (6 bases). The CDR3 length is 14 residues. Trimming cost V 5 bases and J 4 bases, with 14 bases left between them. Germline V gene data show CDR1 as LNHDA and CDR2 as SQIVND (reference sequence). The DNA for the CDR3 is TGTGCCAGTAGTGAACAGGGTTTGTTCACTGAAGCTTTCTTT. Amino acids: CASSEQGLFTEAFF.